This T cell receptor beta chain derives from a study of CD8 T cells in ankylosing spondylitis. The CDR3 length is 14 residues. J was trimmed by 10 bases and V by 1 base; bases with no gene match: 7. The germline V gene has CDR1 SGHTA and CDR2 FQGNSA. This clonotype came up many times. One entry per CDR3 protein, called by TCRdb with MiXCR from the 5' RACE reads. The sample has 100,000 to 150,000 distinct CDR3 sequences, approximately 15% seen once. The material sequenced was blood, either unsorted or a sorted T cell fraction (not recorded which). This sequence joins TRBV7-2 and TRBJ2-4; 7 bases are a match to TRBD1. The source is a female donor with ankylosing spondylitis or in good health (not recorded which). Here the CDR3 reads CASSLVGQAGIQYF. The CDR3 DNA follows: TGTGCCAGCAGCTTAGTCGGACAGGCTGGAATTCAGTACTTC.